This T cell receptor (beta chain) was sequenced for a study of T cells in Graves' hyperthyroidism and ophthalmopathy (dated by TCRdb to between 2018 and 2021). Some background on the complete study: Peripheral blood samples were taken at initial diagnosis, before any treatment was given. The approximately 100 discovery patients were divided at random into training and test sets in a 7:3 ratio. An independent validation cohort of 18 to 20 hyperthyroidism patients and 15 or so patients who later progressed to ophthalmopathy tested prospective prediction of ophthalmopathy. After sampling, hyperthyroidism patients received methimazole starting at 30 mg daily, and ophthalmopathy patients received high-dose intravenous methylprednisolone. In addition, the study compared T-cell repertoires in thyroid tissue and in blood from five to seven Graves' hyperthyroidism patients. To identify TCR V-J signatures that set the groups apart, the researchers used a discovery cohort of 100 patients, made up of 40 to 45 with Graves' ophthalmopathy and 57 with stable Graves' hyperthyroidism. The paper reports TCR Vbeta CDR3 sequencing of fewer than 150 peripheral blood samples: 40 to 45 ophthalmopathy, approximately 74 hyperthyroidism and approximately 17 progressor patients. Broad study findings and their caveats: Sample size was not statistically predetermined, and blinding of investigators to group allocation was not performed. Most expanded thyroid clonotypes (frequency above 0.001) were also detected in blood, a finding suggesting that blood repertoires may reflect thyroid immune responses. A 13 V-J signature model separated ophthalmopathy from stable hyperthyroidism, with 87.88% sensitivity and 81% to 82% specificity in cross-validation and 80%/75% in testing. In validation, the model predicted progression to ophthalmopathy with around 71% sensitivity and less than 75% specificity, a median of 6.5 months before onset.

The germline V gene supplies CDR1 SGHTA and CDR2 FQGNSA. The cysteine opens and the phenylalanine closes a CDR3 of 14 amino acids. Only the CDR3 part of the read is kept: 42 bases, read in frame from the first base. The V end gives up 5 bases and the J end 5 bases, leaving 7 bases in the junction not matched to a gene. Stable Graves' hyperthyroidism was defined as the absence of progression to ophthalmopathy over 18 months of follow-up. Hyperthyroidism patients were aged 18 to 65 years and newly diagnosed, with disease duration of less than 2 months. The study excluded patients with uncontrolled infections, other autoimmune diseases, pregnancy or lactation. Diagnoses relied on clinical symptoms, serum thyroxine and TRAb, thyroid ultrasound and orbital computed tomography. Ficoll-Paque density gradient centrifugation was used to isolate PBMCs from about 9.4 ml of fresh peripheral blood. Total RNA was extracted with Trizol reagent, and quality was checked on an Agilent 2100 Bioanalyzer.

TCR beta CDR3 regions were amplified from RNA transcripts. The TCR CDR3 was subjected to a first round of RT-PCR using the HTBI primer set and the Qiagen OneStep RT-PCR kit. Libraries were constructed in a second round of multiplex PCR, after which size selection and purification were performed. Sequencing of the libraries was done on an Illumina HiSeq2000 using paired-end 100 bp reads. Per the authors' processing: Raw data were processed with SOAPnuke, discarding reads with adapters, uncalled bases, mean Phred below 15, or no exact constant-primer or identifier match. High-quality paired reads were merged with COPE v1.2.5, and unique nucleotide sequences were defined as clonotypes. MiTCR v1.1 was used to align the clonotypes against IMGT TRBV, TRBD and TRBJ reference segments. The analysis was restricted to V-J combinations with a frequency above 0.0001, which together covered just over 99% of the repertoires. A TCS score was defined as the ratio of F50 (clonal expansion) to E x V (chaos), with BLOSUM62-based TCRdist applied between CDR3 peptides within each V-J. Welch's t-statistics and random forest reduced around 520 V-J features to 13, which were used in a naive Bayes classifier (R e1071). Thyroid-blood repertoire similarity was quantified with the Morisita-Horn index. TCRdb handled the public reads itself, with Q25 trimming in fastp and clone calling in MiXCR, and kept productive beta chains. Each record represents a unique CDR3 protein, reported with the most common genes and DNA among its rows. These V and J calls are TCRdb output, not the study's own analysis. The sample table records over 700,000 distinct CDR3 sequences; around 38% of these occur just once. Of the sample, around 10% falls within the top ten clones.

This clonotype has only one observation. This clone's antigen is unknown. Base-call qualities are not available, and no considerably larger clone is one nucleotide away. One read offers little support. Sequencing was carried out using blood. Recombination linked TRBV7-2 to TRBJ2-7, with TRBD1 identical over 9 junction bases. The TCR originated in a man aged 18 to 29 with Graves' hyperthyroidism. Here the CDR3 is given as CASSNRDRVDEQYF. The nucleotide sequence is TGTGCCAGCAGCAACCGGGACAGGGTGGACGAGCAGTACTTC.